Below, one T cell receptor (beta chain) is given with its context. This receptor's antigen is unknown. No qualities accompany the bases; no much larger clone lies one base away. The entry originates in a study of CD8 T cells in ankylosing spondylitis (dated by TCRdb to 2016 to 2017). About the investigation overall: T cell receptor beta repertoires were profiled in healthy donors and ankylosing spondylitis patients so that disease-linked TCR variants could be found. The full study cohort comprised about 24 ankylosing spondylitis patients and around 100 healthy donors. Samples of peripheral blood were taken, and for ankylosing spondylitis patients, synovial fluid was collected as well.

The research as a whole found: Blood from ankylosing spondylitis patients appeared to be characterized by a TCR beta motif composed of several highly homologous amino acid variants. Some motif variants were previously reported in synovial fluid and blood of reactive arthritis patients, suggesting common disease-initiation mechanisms. Significant enrichment of the disease-linked clones was reported in matched synovial fluid samples from ankylosing spondylitis patients. In peripheral blood, the disease-linked clones were found at relatively low frequencies and had a CD8+ phenotype.

Including cysteine and phenylalanine, the CDR3 has 16 amino acids. The sequence is cut down to CDR3 DNA, 48 bases in frame from base 1. From V the trimming removes 6 bases and from J it removes 4 bases, while the gene matches leave 11 bases of the junction unaccounted for. The instrument was an Illumina HiSeq 2500. Quantitative 5'-RACE with molecular barcodes was used to prepare TCR beta libraries. The source study handled its data this way. A new computational method, built on a probabilistic model of VDJ rearrangement, was used to identify disease-linked TCR variants. TCRdb cleaned the public reads at Q25 with fastp, built clones with MiXCR and kept in-frame beta chains. CDR3 protein sequences are deduplicated, and each keeps its most common genes and DNA. For this entry, the V and J calls and clone size follow TCRdb and not the study's own pipeline. Here the sample has under 170,000 distinct CDR3 sequences; more than 40% occur a single time. Jointly, the top ten make up 12% to 15% of the sample.

For each ankylosing spondylitis patient, the synovial fluid sample was matched to a blood sample from that same patient. Recombination connected TRBV12-3 or TRBV12-4 to TRBJ2-2, with 7 central nucleotides matching TRBD2. The clonotype comes from a male donor with ankylosing spondylitis. What was sequenced was synovial fluid, either unsorted or a sorted T cell fraction (not recorded which). The DNA is TGTGCCAGCAGCAACCATTTAGCGGGTGGCACCGGGGAGCTGTTTTTT. Translated, this is CASSNHLAGGTGELFF.